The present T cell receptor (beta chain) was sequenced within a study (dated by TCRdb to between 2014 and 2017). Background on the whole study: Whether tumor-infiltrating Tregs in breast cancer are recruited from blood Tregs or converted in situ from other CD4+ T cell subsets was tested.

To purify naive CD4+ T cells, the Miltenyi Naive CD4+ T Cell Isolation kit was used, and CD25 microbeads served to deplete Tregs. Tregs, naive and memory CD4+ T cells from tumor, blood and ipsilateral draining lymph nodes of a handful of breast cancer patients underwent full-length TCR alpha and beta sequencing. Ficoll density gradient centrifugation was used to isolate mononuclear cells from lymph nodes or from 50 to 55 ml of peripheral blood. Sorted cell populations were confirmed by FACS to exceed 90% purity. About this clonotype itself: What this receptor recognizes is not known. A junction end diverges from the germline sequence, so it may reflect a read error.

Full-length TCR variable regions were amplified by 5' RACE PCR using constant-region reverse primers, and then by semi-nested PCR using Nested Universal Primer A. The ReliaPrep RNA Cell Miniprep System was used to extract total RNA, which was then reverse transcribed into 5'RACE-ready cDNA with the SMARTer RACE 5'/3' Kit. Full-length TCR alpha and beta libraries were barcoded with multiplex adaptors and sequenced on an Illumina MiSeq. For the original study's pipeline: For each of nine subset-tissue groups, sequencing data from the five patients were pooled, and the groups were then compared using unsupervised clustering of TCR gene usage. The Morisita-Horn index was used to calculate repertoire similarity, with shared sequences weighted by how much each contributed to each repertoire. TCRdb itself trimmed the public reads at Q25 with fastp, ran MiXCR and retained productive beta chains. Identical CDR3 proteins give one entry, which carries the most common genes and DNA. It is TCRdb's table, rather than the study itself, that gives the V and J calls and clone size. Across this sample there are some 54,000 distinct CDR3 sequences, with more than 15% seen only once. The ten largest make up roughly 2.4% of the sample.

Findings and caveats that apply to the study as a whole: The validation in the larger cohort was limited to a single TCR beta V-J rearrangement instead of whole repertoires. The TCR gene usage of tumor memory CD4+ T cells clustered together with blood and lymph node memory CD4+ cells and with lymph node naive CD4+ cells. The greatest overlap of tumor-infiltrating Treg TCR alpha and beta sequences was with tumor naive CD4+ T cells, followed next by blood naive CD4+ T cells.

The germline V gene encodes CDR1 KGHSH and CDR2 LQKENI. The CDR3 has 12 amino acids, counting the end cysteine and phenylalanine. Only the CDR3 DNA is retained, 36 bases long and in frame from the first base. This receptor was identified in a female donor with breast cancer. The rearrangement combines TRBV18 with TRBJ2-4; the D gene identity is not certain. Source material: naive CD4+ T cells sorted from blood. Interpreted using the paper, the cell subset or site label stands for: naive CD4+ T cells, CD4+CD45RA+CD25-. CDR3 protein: CASSPSTEEKHF. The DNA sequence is TGTGCCAGCTCACCGAGTACTGAGGAGAAACACTTC.